This section outlines one T cell receptor (beta chain) sequence together with its context. There is no known antigen for this receptor. No much larger clone exists at a distance of one base, and base qualities are not known. The identical CDR3 is also encoded by other nucleotide sequences in the sample. Taken from the germline V gene, the CDR1 and CDR2 loops are MDHEN and SYDVKM. The CDR3 runs 12 residues from the cysteine to the phenylalanine. Only CDR3 DNA is held: 36 bases, read in frame from base 1. The V and J ends are trimmed by 3 bases and 3 bases, leaving 5 bases between them. TCRbeta CDR3 regions were amplified from genomic DNA using the immunoSEQ Assay, a bias-controlled multiplex PCR. The published analysis was carried out like this. The number of nucleated cells in each sample was estimated by amplification of reference gene primers within the assay. Sequence reads were collapsed and filtered to measure the absolute abundance of every unique TCRbeta CDR3 rearrangement. Productive Simpson clonality was computed per sample as the square root of Simpson's diversity index over productive rearrangements. TCRdb took over this immuneACCESS table, retaining in-frame rearrangements with V and J assigned. Such tables are incomplete; in checked studies, under half of the missing clones stem from an unresolved V gene, and the remainder is unexplained. V and J calls and clone size come straight from that table; D and trimming were deduced from the DNA. The sample records under 350,000 clones, about 87% of which are singletons. The ten largest clones take up 1% to 1.5% of the sample.

This entry belongs to a study of blood T cell repertoires in COVID-19 (dated by TCRdb to the early 2020s). With respect to the entire study: The collaborator samples originated in the United States, Italy and Spain and spanned the acute and convalescent phases of COVID-19. The samples were drawn from the first 160 participants of the ongoing ImmuneRACE study and from roughly 1,300 subjects provided by 6 global collaborators. The dataset comprised deeply sampled blood TCRbeta repertoires from subjects exposed to, actively infected with, or recovered from COVID-19. A de-identified subject ID, COVID-19 status, age in years and sex were almost always included in the sample metadata. The material from the prospective study consisted of cDNA or gDNA derived from T cells, B-cell-depleted T cells, or PBMCs. Where available, HLA class I and class II types were taken from metadata supplied by the sample provider and were not determined by assay-based typing. The repertoires were released in a freely available public database intended as a resource for research on the immune response to SARS-CoV-2. Overall study results and their limits: How much clinical and demographic metadata was included differed by source and by participant, and the metadata was provided uncurated.

Whole blood was collected in K2EDTA tubes by collaborating institutions according to the institutions' own protocols. Collaborator samples were shipped for TCRbeta analysis as frozen whole blood, isolated PBMCs, or DNA extracted from either sample type. The source material was peripheral blood. This clonotype was obtained from a man in his 70s with acute or convalescent COVID-19. The chain was built from TRBV28 and TRBJ1-2; the D gene identity is not certain. The nucleotide sequence reads TGTGCCAGCAGTTTGCGGGACTATGGCTACACCTTC. This is translated as CASSLRDYGYTF.